This is a list of T cell receptor beta chains from one sample in a study of T cells in Graves' hyperthyroidism and ophthalmopathy. MiXCR, applied by TCRdb to the multiplex PCR reads, yields one record per CDR3 protein. The data contain roughly 500,000 distinct CDR3 sequences, 40% to 55% of them singletons. Sequenced material: peripheral blood or thyroid tissue (not recorded which). These receptors originate from an adult woman with Graves' disease, either hyperthyroidism or ophthalmopathy (not recorded which). CDR3s include the opening cysteine and the closing phenylalanine or tryptophan. Fields, in order: D gene, J gene, V gene, clone size, CDR3 protein, CDR3 DNA. A D gene is named only where the DNA matches it firmly. Rows give clone size only sometimes, using once, few, many, or a class for an expanded clone.

>-|TRBJ1-1|TRBV29-1|-
CSVEPPGNTEAFF
TGCAGCGTTGAACCCCCCGGGAACACTGAAGCTTTCTTT
>TRBD2|TRBJ2-5|TRBV10-3|-
CATRLAETQYF
TGTGCCACCAGACTAGCGGAGACCCAGTACTTC
>-|TRBJ1-2|TRBV7-9|-
CASSLQVVYTF
TGTGCCAGCAGCTTACAGGTTGTCTACACCTTC
>TRBD2|TRBJ2-7|TRBV10-3|many
CAISESPSGSYEQYF
TGTGCCATCAGTGAGTCCCCTAGCGGGAGTTACGAGCAGTACTTC
>-|TRBJ2-7|TRBV29-1|-
CSLLQGLSEQYF
TGCAGCTTACTACAGGGTCTTAGCGAGCAGTACTTC
>-|TRBJ1-1|TRBV7-3|-
CASSLTGGRGTEAFF
TGTGCCAGCAGCTTAACGGGGGGTAGAGGCACTGAAGCTTTCTTT
>-|TRBJ2-4|TRBV29-1|-
CSGILENIQYF
TGCAGCGGTATCCTGGAAAACATTCAGTACTTC
>TRBD1|TRBJ1-2|TRBV25-1|few
CASSVRDSLYGYTF
TGTGCCAGCAGTGTCCGGGACAGTCTCTATGGCTACACCTTC
>-|TRBJ2-7|TRBV2|-
CASGAVGGYEQYF
TGTGCCAGCGGGGCGGTTGGAGGCTACGAGCAGTACTTC
>TRBD1|TRBJ2-2|TRBV5-1|many
CASRRTGTNTGELFF
TGCGCCAGCAGAAGGACAGGGACGAACACCGGGGAGCTGTTTTTT
>-|TRBJ2-7|TRBV9|-
CASSAVRF
TGTGCCAGCAGCGCGGTGAGGTTC
>-|TRBJ1-1|TRBV7-9|many
CASTPYENTEAFF
TGTGCCAGCACCCCCTACGAGAACACTGAAGCTTTCTTT
>-|TRBJ1-6|TRBV10-3|-
CAISATGTNSPLHF
TGTGCCATCAGTGCAACAGGGACGAATTCACCCCTCCACTTT
>TRBD1|TRBJ1-5|TRBV20-1|once
CSARQTGTVVKPQHF
TGCAGTGCTAGGCAGACAGGGACGGTTGTTAAGCCCCAGCATTTT
>-|TRBJ1-5|TRBV10-1|-
CASSPYRGLAGDKTQHF
TGCGCCAGCAGTCCGTACCGGGGACTAGCGGGAGATAAGACCCAGCATTTT
>TRBD1|TRBJ1-1|TRBV29-1|once
CSVNKPGTGINTEAFF
TGCAGCGTCAACAAACCCGGGACAGGGATTAACACTGAAGCTTTCTTT
>-|TRBJ1-1|TRBV5-3|-
CASNRRGEAFF
TGTGCCAGCAACCGCCGGGGTGAAGCTTTCTTT
>TRBD1|TRBJ1-2|TRBV10-3|-
CAISPRDRDGYTF
TGTGCCATCAGCCCCAGGGACAGGGATGGCTACACCTTC
>-|TRBJ2-6|TRBV10-3|few
CAIKGAGGAGANVLTF
TGTGCCATCAAGGGGGCGGGAGGAGCTGGGGCCAACGTCCTGACTTTC
>TRBD1|TRBJ2-7|TRBV7-2|once
CASSHLTGGREQYF
TGTGCCAGCAGCCACCTTACAGGGGGCCGGGAGCAGTACTTC
>TRBD1|TRBJ1-1|TRBV5-4|-
CASSPPGGTGDAFF
TGTGCCAGCAGCCCCCCGGGTGGGACAGGGGATGCTTTCTTT
>TRBD2|TRBJ2-5|TRBV4-1|many
CASSQGPSGSWETQYF
TGCGCCAGCAGCCAAGGGCCTAGCGGGAGTTGGGAGACCCAGTACTTC
>-|TRBJ2-5|TRBV2|many
CASSLDGETQYF
TGTGCCAGCAGTTTAGATGGGGAGACCCAGTACTTC
>-|TRBJ2-7|TRBV20-1|once
CSASMGQGVQYF
TGCAGTGCTAGCATGGGGCAGGGCGTGCAGTACTTC
>-|TRBJ1-6|TRBV7-2|-
CASSQRQMENSPLHF
TGTGCCAGCAGCCAGAGACAGATGGAAAATTCACCCCTCCACTTT
>TRBD2|TRBJ2-7|TRBV3-1|few
CASSPRGSSGMEQYF
TGTGCCAGCAGCCCCCGAGGTAGTAGCGGGATGGAGCAGTACTTC
>TRBD2|TRBJ2-2|TRBV7-6|many
CASSSQTGTSGRITGELFF
TGTGCCAGCAGCTCCCAAACCGGGACTAGCGGGAGGATCACCGGGGAGCTGTTTTTT
>-|TRBJ1-5|TRBV28|-
CASSYRDDNQPQHF
TGTGCCAGCAGTTACCGGGACGATAATCAGCCCCAGCATTTT
>-|TRBJ1-5|TRBV15|many
CATSRRPRLGTSIGSNQPQHF
TGTGCCACCAGCAGGAGACCCCGTCTTGGGACATCGATCGGGAGCAATCAGCCCCAGCATTTT
>-|TRBJ1-2|TRBV6-1|many
CASVVSWDYGYTF
TGTGCCAGCGTGGTATCCTGGGACTATGGCTACACCTTC
>-|TRBJ2-5|TRBV6-5|-
CASSSGRETQYF
TGTGCCAGCAGCTCGGGGCGAGAGACCCAGTACTTC
>-|TRBJ1-5|TRBV9|-
CASSTGSNSNQPQHF
TGTGCCAGCAGCACCGGCAGTAATAGCAATCAGCCCCAGCATTTT
>TRBD2|TRBJ2-3|TRBV7-2|-
CASSLDRREGLNTQYF
TGTGCCAGCAGCTTAGATCGGCGGGAGGGGTTAAATACGCAGTATTTT
>TRBD1|TRBJ1-1|TRBV7-8|few
CASSIGQGEAFF
TGTGCCAGCAGCATCGGACAGGGTGAAGCTTTCTTT
>-|TRBJ2-7|TRBV19|-
CASSPYHRGQAQWVYEQYF
TGTGCCAGTAGTCCCTATCACCGTGGGCAGGCCCAGTGGGTCTACGAGCAGTACTTC
>TRBD1|TRBJ2-5|TRBV5-1|many
CASSRDRVETQYF
TGCGCCAGCAGTAGGGACAGGGTTGAGACCCAGTACTTC
>-|TRBJ1-2|TRBV20-1|-
CSAVPESYGYTF
TGCAGTGCAGTTCCGGAATCCTATGGCTACACCTTC
>-|TRBJ1-6|TRBV7-9|many
CASSLASSPLHF
TGTGCCAGCAGCTTAGCTAGTTCACCCCTCCACTTT
>-|TRBJ1-1|TRBV7-9|-
CASTGGIQGNTEAFF
TGTGCCAGCACGGGGGGAATTCAGGGGAACACTGAAGCTTTCTTT
>-|TRBJ1-2|TRBV2|-
CASSVPREATYGYTF
TGTGCCAGCAGTGTCCCGCGGGAGGCCACCTATGGCTACACCTTC
>TRBD1|TRBJ2-7|TRBV2|-
CAWTGTAPYEQYF
TGTGCCTGGACCGGGACAGCGCCCTACGAGCAGTACTTC
>-|TRBJ2-2|TRBV7-9|-
CASSDAYRVAGELFF
TGTGCCAGCAGCGACGCATACAGGGTCGCCGGGGAGCTGTTTTTT
>-|TRBJ1-1|TRBV7-9|many
CASSTPRGTLSSNTEAFF
TGTGCCAGCAGCACCCCCCGTGGGACACTAAGTTCGAACACTGAAGCTTTCTTT
>-|TRBJ2-7|TRBV12-3/TRBV12-4|few
CASSLVVPYEQYF
TGTGCCAGCAGTTTAGTCGTCCCCTACGAGCAGTACTTC
>TRBD1|TRBJ2-7|TRBV28|few
CASSYRGSYEQYF
TGTGCCAGCAGCTACAGGGGCTCCTACGAGCAGTACTTC